This T cell receptor (beta chain) came from a study of response to subunit inactivated influenza vaccine. Study-level findings and limits: Only a handful of new T cells, the authors suggested, are recruited with each seasonal influenza vaccination.

Concerning this clonotype itself: As yet, its antigen is unknown.

Each CDR3 protein gets one entry after TCRdb re-called the RT-PCR reads with MiXCR. The table includes roughly 150,000 distinct CDR3 sequences, roughly a tenth detected once. The V end lost 4 bases, the J end lost 0 bases, and 21 bases lay between the germline ends. The CDR3 sequence is 19 residues long. Per the germline V gene, CDR1 is LGHNA and CDR2 is YNFKEQ. This TCR was sampled from a man in his fifties who received an inactivated influenza vaccine. Here the sequenced sample was non-naive T cells sorted from PBMCs, taken about 6 weeks after vaccination. This chain uses TRBV4-2 with TRBJ1-4; D is unresolved. The CDR3 sequence is CASSRAWGSEASTNEKLFF. CDR3 sequence (DNA): TGTGCCAGCAGCCGGGCTTGGGGAAGTGAGGCTTCAACTAATGAAAAACTGTTTTTT.